Detailed here is one TCR beta chain. This specimen belongs to a study of blood T cell repertoires in COVID-19. For the study at large: Researchers got acute and convalescent COVID-19 samples from the United States, Italy and Spain. Sources were T cells, B-cell-depleted T cells, or PBMCs; the material itself was cDNA or gDNA.

Assay used: immunoSEQ multiplex PCR; TCRdb lists only in-frame clones, some missing. The data hold 15,000 to 20,000 clones, with approximately 86% observed a single time. Trimming removed 2 bases from V and 0 bases from J; junction bases left unmatched: 2. CDR1 SGHDT and CDR2 YYEEEE come from the germline V gene. The length of the CDR3 is 16 residues. Specimen: peripheral blood. The chain couples TRBV5-6 to TRBJ2-5, with 12 bases that match TRBD2. The TCR was taken from a human donor in a cohort sampled during active COVID-19. The CDR3 protein is CASSLLAGGNQETQYF. CDR3 coding DNA: TGTGCCAGCAGCTTACTAGCGGGGGGTAACCAAGAGACCCAGTACTTC.